Below, 30 T cell receptor beta chains from the same sample are listed, as sequenced in a study of cytotoxic CD8 clonotypes in ibrutinib-treated CLL (dated by TCRdb to about 2021). Library preparation was by the immunoSEQ multiplex PCR assay. TCRdb obtained this table from immuneACCESS and retained in-frame rearrangements with V and J assigned. These tables miss some clones; where compared with another copy, unresolved V genes account for less than half of the shortfall, and the remainder is unexplained. The sample table records about 56,000 clones; over 55% of these occur just once. Approximately 20% of the sample lies in the top ten. The label giving this sample's time point can be read as: roughly 2 years on ibrutinib. Sequencing used PBMCs, obtained after 24 months of ibrutinib treatment. The receptor set was obtained from a human donor with chronic lymphocytic leukemia.

This clone was seen a few times. The chain has TRBV29-1 and TRBJ2-1; D is perhaps TRBD2 (6 bases). CDR3 size: 14 residues. The germline gives CDR1 SQVTM, CDR2 ANQGSEA. Trimming pared 2 bases from V and 11 bases from J, leaving 19 bases between. The CDR3 DNA reads as TGCAGCGTTGAAACCACTACCGGGAGCCGGAAGCAGTTCTTC. Translation gives CSVETTTGSRKQFF.

The rearrangement uses TRBV27 and TRBJ2-7; D is undetermined. The ends were cut back, 3 bases at V and 0 bases at J, with 6 bases in the middle. Germline V gives CDR1 MNHEY, CDR2 SMNVEV (reference sequence). The CDR3 is 13 residues long. The CDR3 sequence: CASSFLTSYEQYF. CDR3 bases: TGTGCCAGCAGTTTCCTAACCTCCTACGAGCAGTACTTC.

As to this clone: The junction and the germline gene differ at one end; a read error may be behind it. This chain connects TRBV7-8 to TRBJ2-7; TRBD1 agrees at 7 bases. The germline CDR1 and CDR2 sequences are SGHVS and FQNEAQ. CDR3 length: 14 amino acids. DNA for the CDR3: TGTGCCAGCCTCGAGACAGGGATCTCCGACGAGCAGTACTTC. This gives the protein CASLETGISDEQYF.

This sequence joins TRBV5-6 and TRBJ2-1, with 9 bases aligning to TRBD1. Unmatched junction bases numbered 7, after V lost 4 bases and J lost 5 bases. CDR3 length: 15 residues. CDR1 and CDR2 from the germline V gene are SGHDT and YYEEEE. In DNA, the CDR3 is TGTGCCAGCAGCATTACAGGGGGCAGGGACAATGAGCAGTTCTTC. Translated: CASSITGGRDNEQFF. The full variable domain, rest sourced from reference TRBV5-6 and TRBJ2-1, is DAGVTQSPTHLIKTRGQQVTLRCSPKSGHDTVSWYQQALGQGPQFIFQYYEEEERQRGNFPDRFSGHQFPNYSSELNVNALLLGDSALYLCASSITGGRDNEQFFGPGTRLTVL.

By share, this clone ranks as medium-sized. V usage is TRBV12-2 and J usage is TRBJ2-1; the D call in the table, TRBD2, was not verified against the DNA. TRBV12-2 is a documented pseudogene. The CDR3 is made up of 14 amino acids. CDR3 bases: TGTGCCCCAAGTGGGGGGGGACTTTACAATGAGCAGTTCTTC. Translating gives CAPSGGGLYNEQFF.

This sequence joins TRBV6-5 and TRBJ1-1; TRBD1 is a possible D gene (5 bases). Germline CDR1 is MNHEY and CDR2 is SVGAGI. This CDR3 spans 14 amino acids. The ends were cut back, 11 bases at V and 2 bases at J, with 18 bases in the middle. The CDR3 coding sequence is TGTGCCGCAGCAGCGGGGCAGGGAAACACTGAAGCTTTCTTT. This sequence encodes CAAAAGQGNTEAFF.

The chain is built from TRBV11-2 and TRBJ2-3; D is unclear. The length of the CDR3 is 15 residues. V was shortened by 5 bases and J by 4 bases, with 16 bases between the two germline ends. Germline V lookup: CDR1 SGHAT, CDR2 FQNNGV. CDR3 protein: CASSPTRLIADTQYF. CDR3 nucleotides: TGTGCCAGCAGCCCCACCCGTTTAATAGCAGATACGCAGTATTTT.

For the CDR3, the DNA is TGTGCCAGCAGCTCGTTGGGGTTCGGGACGGCAAAGGAAGCTTTCTTT. Amino acid sequence: CASSSLGFGTAKEAFF. The chain links TRBV28 to TRBJ1-1, with a possible D match to TRBD1 (5 bases). Germline assignment: CDR1 MDHEN and CDR2 SYDVKM. This CDR3 spans 16 amino acids. Deletions cut 6 bases from V and 8 bases from J, with 25 bases between.

In this sample, this clone turned up a few times. The genes are TRBV6-5 and TRBJ2-2; TRBD2 aligns across 10 bases. After removal of 4 bases from V and 7 bases from J, the junction contained 9 bases not matched to a gene. In germline, CDR1 is MNHEY, CDR2 SVGAGI. This CDR3 contains 16 residues. CDR3 nucleotide sequence: TGTGCCAGCAGTTTAATAGCGGGAGGTCTTATCGGGGAGCTGTTTTTT. Its protein is CASSLIAGGLIGELFF.

The gene calls are TRBV30 and TRBJ1-3; D uncertain. V was clipped by 3 bases and J by 7 bases, with 10 bases between them. Germline assignment: CDR1 GTSNPN and CDR2 SVGIG (reference sequence). CDR3 length: 12 residues. The CDR3 here is CAWRGVRNTIYF. The DNA of the CDR3 is TGTGCCTGGAGGGGTGTGAGGAACACCATATATTTT.

The rearrangement joins TRBV7-2 to TRBJ2-3, with D tentatively TRBD1 (5 bases). The V end lost 1 base, the J end lost 2 bases, and 7 bases lay between the germline ends. The germline CDR1 and CDR2 sequences are SGHTA and FQGNSA. This CDR3 is 14 amino acids long. The CDR3 DNA sequence: TGTGCCAGCAGCTTAGAGGGGCTCACAGATACGCAGTATTTT. It translates to CASSLEGLTDTQYF. The full variable domain, with the rest looked up from reference TRBV7-2 and TRBJ2-3, is GAGVSQSPSNKVTEKGKDVELRCDPISGHTALYWYRQSLGQGLEFLIYFQGNSAPDKSGLPSDRFSAERTGGSVSTLTIQRTQQEDSAVYLCASSLEGLTDTQYFGPGTRLTVL.

The chain links TRBV6-5 to TRBJ2-4, with 13 bases aligning to TRBD2. The CDR3 runs 14 residues. Germline V gives CDR1 MNHEY, CDR2 SVGAGI. The junction had 0 bases not matched to a gene; V was cut back by 6 bases and J by 4 bases. The CDR3 nucleotides are TGTGCCAGCAGGGGACTAGCGGGAAAAAACATTCAGTACTTC. It codes for CASRGLAGKNIQYF.

The CDR3 DNA follows: TGTGCCAGCAGCTTGGCTCAGGCCACAGATACGCAGTATTTT. Translating it yields CASSLAQATDTQYF. The chain joins TRBV5-4 to TRBJ2-3; no clear D gene. The CDR3 consists of 14 residues. Trimming took off 0 bases at V and 2 bases at J, with 7 bases between the two ends. From germline, CDR1 is SGHNT and CDR2 YYREEE (reference sequence).

This clone occurred many times. An end of the junction does not agree with germline; a read error may underlie this. This rearrangement joins TRBV2 to TRBJ2-3; no firm D call. The CDR3 extends over 13 amino acids. The germline CDR1 and CDR2 sequences are SNHLY and FYNNEI. The CDR3 nucleotides read TGTGCCAGCACTGAAGGTGGCACAGATACGCAGTATTTT. Amino acids: CASTEGGTDTQYF.

This sequence joins TRBV4-1 and TRBJ2-2, with D maybe TRBD1 (6 bases). The CDR3 is 16 amino acids. Trimming removed 5 bases from V and 6 bases from J, with 19 bases in between. The V gene's germline CDR1 is MGHRA and CDR2 YSYEKL. The CDR3 sequence: CASSTPSGTSPGELFF. DNA for the CDR3: TGCGCCAGCAGCACCCCTTCCGGGACAAGCCCCGGGGAGCTGTTTTTT.

This clone was seen more than once but under ten times. The chain employs TRBV28 and TRBJ2-1; tentative D call: TRBD1 (6 bases). V was clipped by 5 bases and J by 9 bases, with 20 bases between them. The germline gives CDR1 MDHEN, CDR2 SYDVKM. The CDR3 contains 15 residues. The CDR3 nucleotides read TGTGCCAGCAGTCTAACTAGGGCGGTGGGGGCTGAGCAGTTCTTC. It translates to CASSLTRAVGAEQFF.

This rearrangement joins TRBV6-6 to TRBJ1-2; 8 bases are shared with TRBD1. The junction had 10 bases not matched to a gene; V was cut back by 5 bases and J by 5 bases. CDR1 is MNHNY, CDR2 SVGAGI, per germline (reference sequence). The CDR3 has 15 residues. CDR3 sequence (DNA): TGTGCCAGCAGTCAAGGGGGGGACAGGAGTTATGGCTACACCTTC. Its translation: CASSQGGDRSYGYTF.

This chain uses TRBV11-2 with TRBJ2-2, with D maybe TRBD2 (5 bases). Trimming took off 6 bases at V and 3 bases at J, with 14 bases between the two ends. Germline loops: CDR1 SGHAT, CDR2 FQNNGV. There are 15 residues in the CDR3. The CDR3 spells CASRERPQDTGELFF. The CDR3 bases are TGTGCCAGCAGGGAGCGGCCGCAGGACACCGGGGAGCTGTTTTTT.

This clone appeared many times. The chain joins TRBV5-1 to TRBJ2-7; D remains ambiguous. CDR1 SGHRS and CDR2 YFSETQ come from the germline V gene. The CDR3 is made up of 12 amino acids. Trimming removed 0 bases from V and 4 bases from J, with 5 bases in between. This chain's CDR3 is CASSLGQYEQYF. CDR3 nucleotide sequence: TGCGCCAGCAGCTTGGGGCAGTACGAGCAGTACTTC.

The CDR3, as DNA: TGTGCCAGCAGCGCAAGGACCAGCACTGAAGCTTTCTTT. It codes for CASSARTSTEAFF. The gene calls are TRBV11-2 and TRBJ1-1; no clear D gene. V lost 5 bases and J 4 bases, leaving 11 bases between the germline ends. The CDR3 spans 13 residues. Germline loops: CDR1 SGHAT, CDR2 FQNNGV.

This clone was detected a few times. The rearrangement joins TRBV5-1 to TRBJ1-2, with D unresolved. Germline CDR1 and CDR2: SGHRS and YFSETQ. The V and J ends lost 4 bases and 2 bases respectively, with 12 bases between them. The CDR3 covers 14 residues. The CDR3 DNA sequence: TGCGCCAGCAGCCCCCGAGAGTACAACTATGGCTACACCTTC. Translated, it gives CASSPREYNYGYTF.

V is TRBV6-5 and J is TRBJ2-7, with D perhaps TRBD2 (7 bases). Trimming cost V 0 bases and J 6 bases, with 15 bases left between them. The germline V gene encodes CDR1 MNHEY and CDR2 SVGAGI. This CDR3 spans 15 amino acids. DNA for the CDR3: TGTGCCAGCAGTTACTCCGGGGGGCCATCATCCGAGCAGTACGTC. Translation: CASSYSGGPSSEQYV.

By proportion, this clone is medium-sized. The chain combines TRBV21-1 with TRBJ2-2; TRBD1, the table's D call, was not compared with the DNA. TRBV21-1 is shown as a pseudogene. The CDR3 spans 14 residues. CDR3 nucleotide sequence: TGTGCCAGCAGCAAGCCACAGGGGTACGGGGAGCTGTTTTTT. Protein: CASSKPQGYGELFF.

This clone was observed a handful of times. The V call is TRBV5-1, the J call TRBJ2-3; no definite D call. The germline V gene encodes CDR1 SGHRS and CDR2 YFSETQ. The V gene lost 1 base and the J gene lost 1 base, with 10 bases spanning the gap. This CDR3 spans 15 amino acids. The CDR3 here is CASSLLGSGTDTQYF. The CDR3 DNA reads TGCGCCAGCAGCTTGCTAGGGTCGGGCACAGATACGCAGTATTTT.

This chain uses TRBV5-1 with TRBJ2-3; the D gene is possibly TRBD1 (6 bases). Trimming took off 4 bases at V and 8 bases at J, with 17 bases between the two ends. Per the germline V gene, CDR1 is SGHRS and CDR2 is YFSETQ. The CDR3 extends over 14 amino acids. DNA for the CDR3: TGCGCCAGCAGCCCCCGGGACACCGGCGGTACGCAGTATTTT. Translating gives CASSPRDTGGTQYF. The full variable domain, in which reference TRBV5-1 and TRBJ2-3 provide the parts outside the CDR3, is KAGVTQTPRYLIKTRGQQVTLSCSPISGHRSVSWYQQTPGQGLQFLFEYFSETQRNKGNFPGRFSGRQFSNSRSEMNVSTLELGDSALYLCASSPRDTGGTQYFGPGTRLTVL.

In this sample, this clone turned up many times. The chain has TRBV2 and TRBJ2-2; D gene unclear. Trimming took off 8 bases at V and 5 bases at J, with 15 bases between the two ends. Germline CDR1 reads SNHLY; CDR2 reads FYNNEI. The length of the CDR3 is 14 residues. The CDR3 nucleotides read TGTGCCAGCTACACTAAATTAAATACCGGGGAGCTGTTTTTT. Its translation is CASYTKLNTGELFF.

The chain has TRBV7-8 and TRBJ2-3, with 9 bases lining up with TRBD1. V shed 7 bases, J shed 14 bases, and the junction held 10 bases outside the gene matches. Germline V lookup: CDR1 SGHVS, CDR2 FQNEAQ. The CDR3 consists of 12 residues. The CDR3 region has the DNA TGTGCCAGCATCCTCCCCGGGACAGGGTTGTATTTT. Its protein is CASILPGTGLYF. Full variable domain (rest looked up from reference TRBV7-8 and TRBJ2-3): GAGVSQSPRYKVAKRGQDVALRCDPISGHVSLFWYQQALGQGPEFLTYFQNEAQLDKSGLPSDRFFAERPEGSVSTLKIQRTQQEDSAVYLCASILPGTGLYFGPGTRLTVL.

V gene TRBV7-2 combines with J gene TRBJ2-1; no clear D gene. Looked up from germline, CDR1 is SGHTA and CDR2 is FQGNSA. Trimming took off 3 bases at V and 10 bases at J, with 10 bases between the two ends. The CDR3 covers 12 residues. CDR3 in amino acids: CASSFGPREQFF. DNA of the CDR3: TGTGCCAGCAGCTTTGGACCTCGGGAGCAGTTCTTC.

The V gene is TRBV28, the J gene TRBJ2-3, with a possible D match to TRBD2 (8 bases). Per germline, CDR1 MDHEN and CDR2 SYDVKM. The CDR3 spans 15 residues. V dropped 6 bases and J dropped 2 bases, with 15 bases sitting between them. The CDR3 loop reads CASRRGRGDTDTQYF. The CDR3 DNA reads TGTGCCAGCAGGAGGGGGCGGGGGGACACAGATACGCAGTATTTT.

The chain uses TRBV27 and TRBJ2-1; TRBD1 or TRBD2 may be the D gene (7 bases each). Trimming cost V 2 bases and J 8 bases, with 28 bases left between them. Germline V gene sequence: CDR1 MNHEY, CDR2 SMNVEV (reference sequence). The length of the CDR3 is 19 residues. DNA for the CDR3: TGTGCCAGCAGTTTACAGGGGGGGCAAGTCGTTCTAGACCCGCATGAGCAGTTCTTC. It encodes CASSLQGGQVVLDPHEQFF.